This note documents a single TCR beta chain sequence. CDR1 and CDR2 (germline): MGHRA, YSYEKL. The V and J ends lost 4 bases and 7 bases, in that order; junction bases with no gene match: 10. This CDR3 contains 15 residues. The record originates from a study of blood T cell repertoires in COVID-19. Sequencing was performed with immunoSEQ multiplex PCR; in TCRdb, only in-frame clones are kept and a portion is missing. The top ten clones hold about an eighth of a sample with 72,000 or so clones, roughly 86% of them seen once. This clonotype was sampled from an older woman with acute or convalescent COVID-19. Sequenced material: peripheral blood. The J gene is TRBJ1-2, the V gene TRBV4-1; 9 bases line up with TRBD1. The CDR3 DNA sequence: TGCGCCAGCAGCCGGACGCCCGGGACAGGGTCTGGCTACACCTTC. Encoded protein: CASSRTPGTGSGYTF.